Given below is one T cell receptor (beta chain) in context. The antigen is not known. The data were taken from a study of circulating tumor DNA in untreated peripheral T-cell lymphoma. Germline assignment: CDR1 MNHEY and CDR2 SMNVEV (reference sequence). The CDR3 contains 14 residues. V gave up 6 bases and J gave up 4 bases; unmatched junction bases: 5. The study's findings and limits: In about four fifths of patients, tumor-specific clonotypes were identified. After two cycles, ctDNA cleared in 35% to 45% of serially sampled patients.

Clones were read by immunoSEQ multiplex PCR, and TCRdb kept only the in-frame ones, dropping some. The repertoire includes some 2,000 clones, roughly 87% of them detected once, and 20% to 30% sits in the top ten. This sequence originates from a human donor with peripheral T-cell lymphoma. Specimen: cell-free DNA from blood serum. This chain uses TRBV27 with TRBJ1-3, with 8 bases fitting TRBD1. The CDR3 region has the DNA TGTGCCAGCAGGGACAGGGACCCGGGAAACACCATATATTTT. This gives the protein CASRDRDPGNTIYF.